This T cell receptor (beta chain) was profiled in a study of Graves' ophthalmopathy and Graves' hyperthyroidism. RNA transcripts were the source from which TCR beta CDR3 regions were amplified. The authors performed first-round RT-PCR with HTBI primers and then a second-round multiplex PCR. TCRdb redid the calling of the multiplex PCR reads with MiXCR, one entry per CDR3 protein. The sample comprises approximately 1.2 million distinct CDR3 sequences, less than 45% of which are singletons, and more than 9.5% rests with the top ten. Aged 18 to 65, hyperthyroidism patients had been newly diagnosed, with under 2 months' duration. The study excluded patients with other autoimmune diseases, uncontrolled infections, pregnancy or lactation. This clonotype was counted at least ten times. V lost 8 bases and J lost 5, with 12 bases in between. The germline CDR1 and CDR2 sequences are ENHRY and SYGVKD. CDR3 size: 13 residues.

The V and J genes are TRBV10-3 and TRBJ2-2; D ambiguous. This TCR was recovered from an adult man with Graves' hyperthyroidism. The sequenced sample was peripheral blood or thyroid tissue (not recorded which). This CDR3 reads CAIQRARTGELFF. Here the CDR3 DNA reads TGTGCCATCCAAAGGGCGAGAACCGGGGAGCTGTTTTTT.